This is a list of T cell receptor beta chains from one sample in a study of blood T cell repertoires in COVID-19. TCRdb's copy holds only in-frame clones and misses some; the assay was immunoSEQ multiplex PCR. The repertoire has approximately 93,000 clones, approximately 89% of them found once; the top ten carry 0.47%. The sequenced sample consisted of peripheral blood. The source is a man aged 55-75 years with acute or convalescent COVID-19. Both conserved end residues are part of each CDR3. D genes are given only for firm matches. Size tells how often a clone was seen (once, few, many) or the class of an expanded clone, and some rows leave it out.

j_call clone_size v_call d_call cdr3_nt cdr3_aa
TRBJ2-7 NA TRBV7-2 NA TGTGCCAGCAGCTTAATCCTAGCGCAAACCAGCTCCTACGAGCAGTACTTC CASSLILAQTSSYEQYF
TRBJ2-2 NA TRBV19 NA TGTGCCAGTAGTATCGGGTCGCTCACCGGGGAGCTGTTTTTT CASSIGSLTGELFF
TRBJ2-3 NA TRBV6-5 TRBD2 TGTGCCAGCAGTTCAAGGAGACTAGCGGGAGTGGCGCAGTATTTT CASSSRRLAGVAQYF
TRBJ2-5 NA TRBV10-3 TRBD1 TGTGCCATCAGGACCGGGACAGGGATAGAGACCCAGTACTTC CAIRTGTGIETQYF
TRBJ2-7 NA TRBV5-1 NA TGCGCCAGCAGCTTGGGGTTAGGGGTCGCAGCCTACGAGCAGTACTTC CASSLGLGVAAYEQYF
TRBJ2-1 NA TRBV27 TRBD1 TGTGCCAGCAGTACGTACCGGGACAGGGTGGGAAATGAGCAGTTCTTC CASSTYRDRVGNEQFF
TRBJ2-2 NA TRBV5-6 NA TGTGCCAGCACCCCCCCGGGCACCGGGGAGCTGTTTTTT CASTPPGTGELFF
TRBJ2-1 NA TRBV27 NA TGTGCCAGCAGTTTATCCCCCACTACGGGGGAGTTCTTC CASSLSPTTGEFF
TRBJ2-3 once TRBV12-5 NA TGTGCTAGTGTTAATGAGGCTAGCACAGATACGCAGTATTTT CASVNEASTDTQYF
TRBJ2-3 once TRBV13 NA TGTGCCAGCAGCTCCGCCCGGGTACAGGGAGATACGCAGTATTTT CASSSARVQGDTQYF
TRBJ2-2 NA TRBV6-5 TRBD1 TGTGCCAGCAGTTACCCGGACAGGACCGGGGAGCTGTTTTTT CASSYPDRTGELFF
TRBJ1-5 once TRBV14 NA TGTGCCAGCAGCCAATTAAGCAATCAGCCCCAGCATTTT CASSQLSNQPQHF
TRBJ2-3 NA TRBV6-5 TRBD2 TGTGCCAGCAGGGAGACTAGCGGCCCCACAGATACGCAGTATTTT CASRETSGPTDTQYF
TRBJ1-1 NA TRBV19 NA TGTGCCAGTGGAGGAAAGACACTGAACACTGAAGCTTTCTTT CASGGKTLNTEAFF
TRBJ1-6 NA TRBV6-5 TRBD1 TGTGCCAGCACCCTGGGACAGGGCGGTAATTCACCCCTCCACTTT CASTLGQGGNSPLHF
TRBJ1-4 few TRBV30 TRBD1 TGTGCCTGGAGTGTACTCGGGACAGGGAATGAAAAACTGTTTTTT CAWSVLGTGNEKLFF
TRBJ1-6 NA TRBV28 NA TGTGCCAGCAGTTTACCCACAGGTGCCCCCTCACCCCTCCACTTT CASSLPTGAPSPLHF
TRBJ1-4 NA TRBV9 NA TGTGCCAGCAGCGCTGAGCTTGCAACTAATGAAAAACTGTTTTTT CASSAELATNEKLFF
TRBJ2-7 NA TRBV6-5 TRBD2 TGTGCCAGCAGTCGGACTAGCGGTTACGAGCAGTACTTC CASSRTSGYEQYF
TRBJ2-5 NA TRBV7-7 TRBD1 TGTGCCAGCAGCTTAATCGGGACAGGGGCAGAGACCCAGTACTTC CASSLIGTGAETQYF
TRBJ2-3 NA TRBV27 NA TGTGCCAGCAGTTTATATTCCAGGACAGATACGCAGTATTTT CASSLYSRTDTQYF
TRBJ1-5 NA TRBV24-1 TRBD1 TGTGCCACCAGTCCAGGGGGGTTACAGCCCCAGCATTTT CATSPGGLQPQHF
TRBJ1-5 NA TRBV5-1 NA TGCGCCACTACGCCGGGCCCCGGGGATCAGCCCCAGCATTTT CATTPGPGDQPQHF
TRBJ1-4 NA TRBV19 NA TGTGCCAGTAGTATCTCTTCCACAGGGCGGAATGAAAAACTGTTTTTT CASSISSTGRNEKLFF
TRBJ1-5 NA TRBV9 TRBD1 TGTGCCAGCAGCCGGGACAGCGATCAGCCCCAGCATTTT CASSRDSDQPQHF